This is a list of T cell receptor beta chains from one sample in a study of blood T cells in healthy people across ages. TCRdb re-called the 5' RACE reads with MiXCR, one entry per CDR3 protein. The data contain around 900,000 distinct CDR3 sequences, around 30% of them singletons. Material for sequencing was blood. These receptors originate from a woman over 75 in good health. Both conserved end residues are part of each CDR3. The D gene is left open where the match is weak. Some rows have no size entry. The others give once, few or many, or a class for an expanded clone.

clone_size | j_call | v_call | d_call | cdr3_nt | cdr3_aa
many | TRBJ2-1 | TRBV6-5 | TRBD2 | TGTGCCAGCAGGGGTAGCGGGGGCCTCTCCTACAATGAGCAGTTCTTC | CASRGSGGLSYNEQFF
few | TRBJ2-2 | TRBV9 | . | TGTGCCAGCAGCGTAGAGGTGACGGATAACACCGGGGAGCTGTTTTTT | CASSVEVTDNTGELFF
. | TRBJ2-5 | TRBV19 | TRBD2 | TGTGCCAGTAGTATGGCTAGCGGAGTCAGGGAGACCCAGTACTTC | CASSMASGVRETQYF
few | TRBJ2-3 | TRBV23-1 | . | TGCGCCAGCAGTCAATCGCTGGGTTTTTTACTCCCGATAATGGGGATAGATACGCAGTATTTT | CASSQSLGFLLPIMGIDTQYF
. | TRBJ2-3 | TRBV5-1 | . | TGCGCCAGCGGCTTGGTGGGGGAGGGCACAGATACGCAGTATTTT | CASGLVGEGTDTQYF
many | TRBJ2-1 | TRBV4-3 | . | TGCGCCAGCAGCCAAGATCAGAACTCCTACAATGAGCAGTTCTTC | CASSQDQNSYNEQFF
few | TRBJ2-1 | TRBV21-1 | . | TGTGCCAGCAGCGCGATAGCGGGGACGTACAATGAGCAGTTCTTC | CASSAIAGTYNEQFF
. | TRBJ1-2 | TRBV3-1 | . | TGTGCCAGCAGCCAAGTAGGGCAGCTCGGCTACACCTTC | CASSQVGQLGYTF
many | TRBJ1-5 | TRBV5-1 | . | TGCGCCAGCAGCTTGGATGGCGGCGGGGGTCAGCCCCAGCATTTT | CASSLDGGGGQPQHF
. | TRBJ2-6 | TRBV19 | . | TGTGCCAGTAGTATCCACGCCTCTGGGGCCAACGTCCTGACTTTC | CASSIHASGANVLTF
many | TRBJ2-5 | TRBV24-1 | TRBD1 | TGTGCCACCAGTGAGACAGGGCCGGGGGAGACCCAGTACTTC | CATSETGPGETQYF
. | TRBJ1-2 | TRBV20-1 | . | TGCAGTGCTAGTCTGTTGGGTGCTCATGGCTACACCTTC | CSASLLGAHGYTF
. | TRBJ2-1 | TRBV7-7 | TRBD2 | TGTGCTAGCAGCCCGAGCGGGAGGGCCCCCTACAATGAGCAGTTCTTC | CASSPSGRAPYNEQFF
few | TRBJ1-4 | TRBV9 | TRBD1 | TGTGCCAGCAGCCCGGGACAGGGGAAGGAAAAACTGTTTTTT | CASSPGQGKEKLFF
. | TRBJ2-3 | TRBV12-3/TRBV12-4 | . | TGTGCCAGCAGTTTAATGGTGTCCTTGAGCACAGATACGCAGTATTTT | CASSLMVSLSTDTQYF
many | TRBJ2-7 | TRBV7-6 | . | TGTGCCAGCAGCGTAACCGGGACAAAGTACGAGCAGTACTTC | CASSVTGTKYEQYF
. | TRBJ2-7 | TRBV3-1 | . | TGTGCCAGCAGCCCCCTAACACGGCGATACGAGCAGTACTTC | CASSPLTRRYEQYF
many | TRBJ2-5 | TRBV20-1 | TRBD2 | TGCAGTGTCAAAGCACCCTACGGGGGGCAAGAGACCCAGTACTTC | CSVKAPYGGQETQYF
many | TRBJ2-5 | TRBV20-1 | . | TGCAGTGCTAGGAGTGGGACTTCGTTTACAAAAGAGACCCAGTACTTC | CSARSGTSFTKETQYF
. | TRBJ2-5 | TRBV20-1 | . | TGCAGTGCTCCGACGCGCGGCCGGTTTTACAATGAGCAGTACTTC | CSAPTRGRFYNEQYF
. | TRBJ2-1 | TRBV30 | . | TGTGCCTGGAGTTCGACAGTTGCCTACAATGAGCAGTTCTTC | CAWSSTVAYNEQFF
many | TRBJ1-2 | TRBV12-3/TRBV12-4 | TRBD1 | TGTGCCAGCAGTTTAGCCGACAGGGCAAAAGAAGGCTACACCTTC | CASSLADRAKEGYTF
many | TRBJ2-5 | TRBV4-2 | . | TGTGCCAGCAGGGGGAACTACCAAGAGACCCAGTACTTC | CASRGNYQETQYF
. | TRBJ2-7 | TRBV7-2 | TRBD2 | TGTGCCAGCAGGGAAGGACTAGCGGGGGCAAATGAGCAGTACTTC | CASREGLAGANEQYF
. | TRBJ2-2 | TRBV6-2/TRBV6-3 | . | TGTGCCAGCAGTTTAACAGGGAGGGAGCTGTTTTTT | CASSLTGRELFF
. | TRBJ2-2 | TRBV12-3/TRBV12-4 | . | TGTGCCAGCAGTTTGTGGGGGCTGGGCACCGGGGAGCTGTTTTTT | CASSLWGLGTGELFF
many | TRBJ2-1 | TRBV20-1 | TRBD2 | TGCAGTGCTAGAGAGATACAGGGGCTGGGACTAGCGGGGGGCCAAGGGCAGTTCTTC | CSAREIQGLGLAGGQGQFF
many | TRBJ2-5 | TRBV21-1 | . | TGTGCCAGCAGCAAAGTATCAACAGGGGCCCAAGAGACCCAGTACTTC | CASSKVSTGAQETQYF
. | TRBJ2-2 | TRBV4-3 | . | TGCGCCAGCAGCCAAGATATCAACACTATGAACACCGGGGAGCTGTTTTTT | CASSQDINTMNTGELFF
many | TRBJ2-7 | TRBV4-3 | TRBD2 | TGCGCCAGCAGCCAAGCCCGGACGGGGGGGGTCTACGAGCAGTACTTC | CASSQARTGGVYEQYF
. | TRBJ2-7 | TRBV19 | . | TGTGCCAGTAGTATTGGTGGGGGGGCCGCCAAGCAGTACTTC | CASSIGGGAAKQYF
many | TRBJ1-2 | TRBV18 | . | TGTGCCAGCTCACCAGGAGATTGGAACTATGGCTACACCTTC | CASSPGDWNYGYTF
many | TRBJ2-5 | TRBV6-5 | . | TGTGCCAGCAGTTACGGGCGGCGCCAAGAGACCCAGTACTTC | CASSYGRRQETQYF
. | TRBJ2-3 | TRBV20-1 | TRBD1 | TGCAGTGCACCGAGACAGGGGTCTTCAGAAATGCAGTATTTT | CSAPRQGSSEMQYF
. | TRBJ2-7 | TRBV27 | . | TGTGCCAGCAGTTTGTTCTCTCCCTACGAGCAGTACTTC | CASSLFSPYEQYF
. | TRBJ2-7 | TRBV5-6 | . | TGTGCCAGCAGCTTGGTTTCGAAGTACAGGGGTCTTACCGTCCCCCTAAGGAGGGCTAGCGAGCAGTACTTC | CASSLVSKYRGLTVPLRRASEQYF
. | TRBJ2-7 | TRBV20-1 | . | TGCAGTGCAATAAGGTCGGGATACTGGAGCTCCTACGAGCAGTACTTC | CSAIRSGYWSSYEQYF